The clone carrying this T cell receptor beta chain turned up a few times. Its antigen is still unknown. Germline CDR1 reads SEHNR; CDR2 reads FQNEAQ (reference sequence). V was shortened by 1 base and J by 3 bases, with 10 bases between the two germline ends. The CDR3 contains 14 residues. This record comes from a study of pediatric ulcerative colitis. Rectal tissue came from one to two pinch biopsies taken at colonoscopy. Study results and caveats: A couple of rectal clonotypes were found only in ulcerative colitis patients, all of them. Compared with controls, ulcerative colitis showed greater blood-rectum clone sharing.

Assay: immunoSEQ multiplex PCR; the TCRdb copy retains only in-frame clones and omits some. The sample holds 20,000 to 25,000 clones; about 65% are singletons and the top ten take roughly 16%. The sample consisted of gut tissue. The rearrangement links TRBV7-9 to TRBJ2-7; no definite D call. This sequence originates from a boy between 10 and 17 years old with severe ulcerative colitis. The CDR3 protein is CASSLDTTYYEQYF. The CDR3 DNA sequence: TGTGCCAGCAGCTTAGATACAACCTACTACGAGCAGTACTTC.